The clone carrying this TCR beta chain showed up just a few times. The antigen is unknown. The CDR3 extends over 12 amino acids. Germline loops: CDR1 MDHEN, CDR2 SYDVKM. The data were taken from a study of a mutant IDH1 vaccine in newly diagnosed glioma. Overall study context: Vaccines were begun 4-6 weeks after radiotherapy alone, or with temozolomide cycles.

Libraries were prepared by immunoSEQ multiplex PCR; TCRdb keeps only in-frame clonotypes and omits some of them. In the table there are about 32,000 clones, almost 80% of which are singletons. Study-wide results and limits: In 85% to 95% of patients, immune responses induced by the vaccine occurred.

Time point given: week 35, safety follow-up. Doses of 300 ug of mutant IDH1 20-mer peptide were given with topical imiquimod. V usage is TRBV28 and J usage is TRBJ1-2; D gene ambiguous. This sequence originates from a woman in her 30s with glioma. Some clones in this sample may be carry-over from other donors' samples. This material consisted of PBMCs, taken from a glioma patient whose treatment included an IDH1 peptide vaccine. CDR3: CASNRASNGYTF. CDR3 coding DNA: TGTGCGTCGAATAGGGCAAGTAATGGCTACACCTTC.